These T cell receptor beta chains were read from a single sample in a study of blood T cell repertoires in COVID-19. Measured with immunoSEQ multiplex PCR; TCRdb has only the in-frame clones, and not every one. The sample shows roughly 230,000 clones, roughly 90% of them seen only once. The sample was peripheral blood. The receptors originated from a woman aged 55-70 years with COVID-19, enrolled during active disease. The CDR3 runs from the conserved cysteine through the conserved F or W. The order of the fields is V gene, clone size, D gene, J gene, CDR3 protein, CDR3 DNA. D genes are given only for firm matches. The size entry is marked missing in some rows and otherwise reads once, few, many or a size class.

V: TRBV7-2; size: -; D: -; J: TRBJ1-3; CDR3: CASSLGSSGNTIYF; DNA: TGTGCCAGCAGCTTAGGGAGCTCTGGAAACACCATATATTTT
V: TRBV6-2/TRBV6-3; size: once; D: TRBD2; J: TRBJ2-7; CDR3: CASSYSLAGVIEQYF; DNA: TGTGCCAGCAGTTACTCTCTAGCGGGGGTTATCGAGCAGTACTTC
V: TRBV21-1; size: once; D: -; J: TRBJ2-7; CDR3: CASSRQETYEQYF; DNA: TGTGCCAGCAGTAGACAGGAAACCTACGAGCAGTACTTC
V: TRBV18; size: -; D: TRBD1; J: TRBJ2-7; CDR3: CASSPPTGGSYEQYF; DNA: TGTGCCAGCTCACCACCGACAGGGGGCTCCTACGAGCAGTACTTC
V: TRBV2; size: -; D: TRBD1; J: TRBJ2-3; CDR3: CASRRDRSTDTQYF; DNA: TGTGCCAGCAGGCGGGACAGGAGCACAGATACGCAGTATTTT
V: TRBV6-2/TRBV6-3; size: -; D: TRBD1; J: TRBJ2-7; CDR3: CASSHPPGQSSSYEQYF; DNA: TGTGCCAGCAGTCATCCACCGGGACAGTCAAGCTCCTACGAGCAGTACTTC
V: TRBV27; size: -; D: -; J: TRBJ2-2; CDR3: CASSLGARGAGELFF; DNA: TGTGCCAGCAGTTTAGGGGCTAGGGGTGCCGGGGAGCTGTTTTTT
V: TRBV19; size: -; D: TRBD1; J: TRBJ1-2; CDR3: CASSIAGQFSGYTF; DNA: TGTGCCAGTAGTATAGCGGGACAGTTTAGTGGCTACACCTTC
V: TRBV2; size: few; D: TRBD1; J: TRBJ2-7; CDR3: CASSEAWQGAHEQYF; DNA: TGTGCCAGCAGTGAAGCGTGGCAGGGGGCCCACGAGCAGTACTTC
V: TRBV6-1; size: -; D: -; J: TRBJ2-3; CDR3: CASSEPSGTQYF; DNA: TGTGCCAGCAGTGAACCGTCGGGTACGCAGTATTTT
V: TRBV19; size: -; D: -; J: TRBJ2-2; CDR3: CASILGQNTGELFF; DNA: TGTGCCAGTATCTTGGGACAGAACACCGGGGAGCTGTTTTTT
V: TRBV29-1; size: few; D: TRBD1; J: TRBJ2-7; CDR3: CSVGARDREIYEQYF; DNA: TGCAGCGTGGGCGCTCGGGACAGGGAGATTTACGAGCAGTACTTC
V: TRBV4-1; size: -; D: TRBD1; J: TRBJ2-7; CDR3: CASSQYQTGVYEQYF; DNA: TGCGCCAGCAGCCAATACCAGACAGGGGTCTACGAGCAGTACTTC
V: TRBV7-2; size: -; D: TRBD2; J: TRBJ2-3; CDR3: CASSLDGGGRSTDTQYF; DNA: TGTGCCAGCAGCTTAGACGGCGGGGGGCGAAGCACAGATACGCAGTATTTT
V: TRBV9; size: -; D: -; J: TRBJ1-1; CDR3: CASSVGASLTEAFF; DNA: TGTGCCAGCAGCGTAGGGGCTTCGTTGACTGAAGCTTTCTTT
V: TRBV7-8; size: -; D: -; J: TRBJ1-1; CDR3: CASRAGSTMNTEAFF; DNA: TGTGCCAGCAGAGCCGGGTCTACAATGAACACTGAAGCTTTCTTT
V: TRBV18; size: once; D: TRBD1; J: TRBJ2-5; CDR3: CASSSDRAETQYF; DNA: TGTGCCAGCTCCTCGGACAGGGCGGAGACCCAGTACTTC
V: TRBV9; size: -; D: -; J: TRBJ2-5; CDR3: CASGSVDSGLTQYF; DNA: TGTGCCAGCGGCAGCGTCGACAGTGGATTGACCCAGTACTTC
V: TRBV11-1; size: -; D: -; J: TRBJ2-1; CDR3: CASQLRASYNEQFF; DNA: TGTGCCAGCCAGCTGCGGGCCTCCTACAATGAGCAGTTCTTC
V: TRBV19; size: -; D: TRBD1; J: TRBJ1-1; CDR3: CASSARTGWNTEAFF; DNA: TGTGCCAGTAGTGCGCGGACAGGGTGGAACACTGAAGCTTTCTTT
V: TRBV18; size: -; D: TRBD1; J: TRBJ2-7; CDR3: CASSPQGDPYEQYF; DNA: TGTGCCAGCTCACCGCAGGGGGATCCCTACGAGCAGTACTTC
V: TRBV16; size: -; D: -; J: TRBJ1-2; CDR3: CASSQSGYYGYTF; DNA: TGTGCCAGCAGCCAGTCAGGTTACTATGGCTACACCTTC
V: TRBV20-1; size: -; D: -; J: TRBJ2-7; CDR3: CSASESYEQYF; DNA: TGCAGTGCCTCGGAGAGCTACGAGCAGTACTTC
V: TRBV20-1; size: -; D: TRBD2; J: TRBJ2-1; CDR3: CSASAGGYGDEQFF; DNA: TGCAGTGCTAGTGCGGGGGGCTATGGGGATGAGCAGTTCTTC
V: TRBV18; size: few; D: -; J: TRBJ1-6; CDR3: CASSPRGETNSPLHF; DNA: TGTGCCAGCTCACCCCGGGGGGAGACGAATTCACCCCTCCACTTT
V: TRBV7-9; size: -; D: -; J: TRBJ2-5; CDR3: CASSLDGSTQYF; DNA: TGTGCCAGCAGCTTAGACGGGTCGACCCAGTACTTC
V: TRBV4-3; size: -; D: TRBD1; J: TRBJ1-6; CDR3: CASSPWTGGGNSPLHF; DNA: TGCGCCAGCAGCCCCTGGACAGGGGGCGGGAATTCACCCCTCCACTTT
V: TRBV9; size: once; D: TRBD1; J: TRBJ1-5; CDR3: CASSADREPQPQHF; DNA: TGTGCCAGCAGCGCAGACAGGGAACCCCAGCCCCAGCATTTT
V: TRBV18; size: -; D: TRBD1; J: TRBJ1-2; CDR3: CASSPLVRGQGGYTF; DNA: TGTGCCAGCTCACCACTGGTCAGGGGGCAGGGTGGCTACACCTTC
V: TRBV20-1; size: -; D: TRBD2; J: TRBJ2-5; CDR3: CSASTLAGGHQETQYF; DNA: TGCAGTGCTAGTACCCTAGCGGGGGGCCACCAAGAGACCCAGTACTTC
V: TRBV2; size: -; D: -; J: TRBJ1-2; CDR3: CASTAGGGYTF; DNA: TGTGCCAGCACCGCCGGGGGGGGCTACACCTTC
V: TRBV5-4; size: -; D: -; J: TRBJ1-2; CDR3: CASSLGGGHPYGYTF; DNA: TGTGCCAGCAGCCTGGGGGGAGGACACCCATATGGCTACACCTTC
V: TRBV14; size: -; D: -; J: TRBJ1-2; CDR3: CASSQGLSRGYGYTF; DNA: TGTGCCAGCAGCCAAGGGCTGAGTCGCGGCTATGGCTACACCTTC
V: TRBV19; size: once; D: TRBD2; J: TRBJ2-7; CDR3: CASSSNRGGYEQYF; DNA: TGTGCCAGTAGTTCGAACCGGGGGGGCTACGAGCAGTACTTC
V: TRBV19; size: -; D: -; J: TRBJ2-5; CDR3: CASSIGGIMQETQYF; DNA: TGTGCCAGTAGTATAGGCGGGATAATGCAAGAGACCCAGTACTTC
V: TRBV4-3; size: -; D: -; J: TRBJ1-1; CDR3: CASSLTVDTEAFF; DNA: TGCGCCAGCAGCCTCACGGTGGACACTGAAGCTTTCTTT
V: TRBV3-1/TRBV3-2; size: -; D: -; J: TRBJ2-3; CDR3: CASSSSTGPTDTQYF; DNA: TGTGCCAGCAGCTCGTCGACAGGCCCAACAGATACGCAGTATTTT
V: TRBV19; size: -; D: TRBD1; J: TRBJ1-2; CDR3: CASRGRGDYGYTF; DNA: TGTGCCAGTAGAGGCAGGGGGGACTATGGCTACACCTTC
V: TRBV5-6; size: -; D: TRBD2; J: TRBJ2-2; CDR3: CASSSWLLAGGYTGELFF; DNA: TGTGCCAGCAGCTCCTGGCTTCTAGCGGGGGGTTACACCGGGGAGCTGTTTTTT
V: TRBV10-3; size: -; D: TRBD1; J: TRBJ1-1; CDR3: CAISEGTGGSITEAFF; DNA: TGTGCCATCAGTGAGGGGACAGGGGGCTCTATCACTGAAGCTTTCTTT
V: TRBV6-4; size: -; D: -; J: TRBJ1-2; CDR3: CASSAQGNPNYGYTF; DNA: TGTGCCAGCAGTGCACAGGGAAACCCTAACTATGGCTACACCTTC
V: TRBV19; size: -; D: TRBD1; J: TRBJ1-2; CDR3: CASRRQGPDYGYTF; DNA: TGTGCCAGTAGGAGACAGGGGCCCGACTATGGCTACACCTTC
V: TRBV19; size: -; D: TRBD1; J: TRBJ1-5; CDR3: CASKPTGATYYSNQPQHF; DNA: TGTGCCAGTAAGCCGACAGGGGCTACATACTATAGCAATCAGCCCCAGCATTTT
V: TRBV2; size: -; D: TRBD1; J: TRBJ1-3; CDR3: CASRGLFSGNTIYF; DNA: TGTGCCAGTAGGGGGCTATTCTCTGGAAACACCATATATTTT
V: TRBV4-1; size: -; D: -; J: TRBJ2-3; CDR3: CASSLPGRGTDTQYF; DNA: TGCGCCAGCAGCCTCCCGGGCAGGGGCACAGATACGCAGTATTTT
V: TRBV27; size: -; D: TRBD2; J: TRBJ2-3; CDR3: CASSLDASGGVRDTQYF; DNA: TGTGCCAGCAGTTTAGACGCTAGCGGGGGGGTTCGGGATACGCAGTATTTT